This is a list of T cell receptor beta chains from one sample in a study of blood T cell repertoires in COVID-19. Sequencing used immunoSEQ multiplex PCR; TCRdb keeps in-frame clones, though not all of them. The sample has some 200,000 clones; 85% are singletons. Sequencing was done on a sample of peripheral blood. Receptor source: a woman aged 55-69 years with acute or convalescent COVID-19. The CDR3 runs from the conserved cysteine through the conserved F or W. Fields, in order: CDR3 protein, CDR3 DNA, V gene, D gene, clone size, J gene. The D gene is left open where the match is weak. The size of a clone is reported for some rows only, either as once, few or many, or as a class for expanded clones.

CASSLGSSTDTQYF,TGTGCCAGCAGTCTTGGGAGTAGCACAGATACGCAGTATTTT,TRBV2,-,-,TRBJ2-3
CASSPGGSEAFF,TGTGCCAGCAGCCCAGGGGGCTCTGAAGCTTTCTTT,TRBV3-1/TRBV3-2,TRBD1,once,TRBJ1-1
CASSPPVGGAGNQPQHF,TGTGCCAGCAGTCCCCCAGTGGGGGGGGCGGGCAATCAGCCCCAGCATTTT,TRBV28,-,-,TRBJ1-5
CASSIGPGGVYGYTF,TGTGCCAGTAGTATCGGGCCAGGGGGTGTCTATGGCTACACCTTC,TRBV19,TRBD1,-,TRBJ1-2
CASSLTGTGGTGELFF,TGTGCCAGCAGTCTGACCGGGACAGGGGGAACCGGGGAGCTGTTTTTT,TRBV27,TRBD1,-,TRBJ2-2
CASLGTRTYF,TGTGCCAGCCTTGGGACTAGGACGTATTTT,TRBV7-3,TRBD2,-,TRBJ2-3
CASSSVTGGTPYGYTF,TGTGCCAGCAGCTCAGTGACAGGGGGGACTCCCTATGGCTACACCTTC,TRBV7-9,TRBD1,-,TRBJ1-2
CAISGGLRNSGNTIYF,TGTGCCATCAGTGGGGGCTTGCGGAACTCTGGAAACACCATATATTTT,TRBV10-3,-,-,TRBJ1-3
CASSVGQGGAEAFF,TGTGCCAGCAGCGTGGGACAGGGGGGCGCTGAAGCTTTCTTT,TRBV9,TRBD1,-,TRBJ1-1
CATQPNKDTEAFF,TGTGCCACCCAACCTAATAAAGACACTGAAGCTTTCTTT,TRBV15,-,-,TRBJ1-1
CASSERAGAYNEQFF,TGTGCCAGCAGTGAAAGAGCGGGGGCCTACAATGAGCAGTTCTTC,TRBV6-1,TRBD2,once,TRBJ2-1
CASRLGTANTEAFF,TGTGCCAGCAGATTAGGGACAGCGAACACTGAAGCTTTCTTT,TRBV6-5,TRBD1,-,TRBJ1-1
CASSRGAYNSPLHF,TGTGCCAGTAGTAGGGGGGCCTATAATTCACCCCTCCACTTT,TRBV19,-,-,TRBJ1-6
CASSPTRNTIYF,TGTGCCAGCAGCCCGACAAGAAACACCATATATTTT,TRBV11-2,-,-,TRBJ1-3
CASSLEGARNQPQHF,TGCGCCAGCAGCTTGGAAGGGGCGCGCAATCAGCCCCAGCATTTT,TRBV5-1,-,-,TRBJ1-5
CASSPLAGAYNEQFF,TGTGCCAGCAGCCCCTTAGCGGGAGCCTACAATGAGCAGTTCTTC,TRBV6-5,TRBD2,once,TRBJ2-1
CASSIQGAPGYTF,TGTGCCAGTAGTATTCAGGGGGCGCCGGGCTACACCTTC,TRBV19,TRBD1,-,TRBJ1-2
CASSARPAGWEANTGELFF,TGTGCCAGCAGCGCCCGCCCCGCGGGGTGGGAGGCTAACACCGGGGAGCTGTTTTTT,TRBV9,-,-,TRBJ2-2
CASSPGQGVGVLNSPLHF,TGTGCCAGCAGCCCGGGACAGGGGGTCGGGGTGCTTAATTCACCCCTCCACTTT,TRBV2,TRBD1,once,TRBJ1-6
CASSWTPARDTGELFF,TGCGCCAGCAGCTGGACCCCGGCGCGGGACACCGGGGAGCTGTTTTTT,TRBV5-1,-,-,TRBJ2-2
CATSREMVGTAGEKLFF,TGTGCCACCAGCAGAGAAATGGTTGGGACAGCAGGGGAAAAACTGTTTTTT,TRBV15,TRBD1,-,TRBJ1-4
CASSLTRGVQPQHF,TGTGCCAGCAGTCTGACCAGGGGTGTTCAGCCCCAGCATTTT,TRBV27,-,-,TRBJ1-5
CASSTYSSYNEQFF,TGTGCCAGCAGTACCTATAGCTCCTACAATGAGCAGTTCTTC,TRBV6-5,-,-,TRBJ2-1
CASSHPGTSGAEFF,TGTGCCAGCAGCCATCCCGGGACTAGCGGAGCAGAGTTCTTC,TRBV3-1/TRBV3-2,TRBD2,-,TRBJ2-1
CASSLGTSGLAGPQETQYF,TGTGCCAGCAGCTTAGGGACATCGGGACTAGCGGGACCCCAAGAGACCCAGTACTTC,TRBV11-2,TRBD2,-,TRBJ2-5
CAIKGGGDQPQHF,TGTGCCATTAAGGGGGGGGGAGATCAGCCCCAGCATTTT,TRBV9,-,-,TRBJ1-5
CASSLESDPYEQYF,TGCGCCAGCAGCTTGGAAAGCGACCCCTACGAGCAGTACTTC,TRBV5-1,-,-,TRBJ2-7
CASSFRAGGTDTQYF,TGTGCCAGCAGCTTCAGGGCGGGAGGCACAGATACGCAGTATTTT,TRBV11-3,TRBD2,-,TRBJ2-3
CASSRGQGTKNTGELFF,TGTGCCAGCAGTCGAGGACAGGGCACGAAGAACACCGGGGAGCTGTTTTTT,TRBV27,TRBD1,-,TRBJ2-2
CASSPARGNTEAFF,TGTGCCAGCTCACCAGCACGGGGGAACACTGAAGCTTTCTTT,TRBV18,-,-,TRBJ1-1
CASRVGDYGYTF,TGTGCCAGCAGGGTAGGGGATTATGGCTACACCTTC,TRBV2,-,-,TRBJ1-2
CASSAGLGSDTQYF,TGCGCCAGCAGCGCGGGACTAGGTTCAGATACGCAGTATTTT,TRBV5-1,TRBD2,once,TRBJ2-3
CSASRGYGYTF,TGCAGTGCTAGTCGCGGCTATGGCTACACCTTC,TRBV20-1,-,-,TRBJ1-2
CASSFQETQYF,TGTGCCAGCTCCTTCCAAGAGACCCAGTACTTC,TRBV18,-,-,TRBJ2-5
CASSVPPGTSGSYNEQFF,TGTGCCAGTAGTGTCCCTCCCGGGACTAGCGGCTCCTACAATGAGCAGTTCTTC,TRBV19,TRBD2,-,TRBJ2-1
CASSPRTSGIGETQYF,TGTGCCAGCAGCCCTCGGACTAGCGGGATCGGGGAGACCCAGTACTTC,TRBV7-2,TRBD2,-,TRBJ2-5
CATSGVGYNEQFF,TGTGCCACTAGCGGGGTCGGGTACAATGAGCAGTTCTTC,TRBV28,TRBD2,-,TRBJ2-1
CASSLDQGHSGANVLTF,TGTGCCAGCAGCTTGGACCAGGGTCACTCTGGGGCCAACGTCCTGACTTTC,TRBV5-6,-,-,TRBJ2-6
CASSPSLAGVYNEQFF,TGTGCCAGCTCACCCTCACTAGCGGGAGTCTACAATGAGCAGTTCTTC,TRBV18,TRBD2,-,TRBJ2-1
CASSALGLTEQFF,TGCGCCAGCAGCGCCCTGGGACTTACTGAGCAGTTCTTC,TRBV5-1,-,-,TRBJ2-1
CASSLFGGRENTEAFF,TGTGCCAGCAGTTTATTTGGGGGCAGGGAGAACACTGAAGCTTTCTTT,TRBV27,-,few,TRBJ1-1
CASTRGGGRANEQYF,TGTGCCAGCACCCGAGGGGGCGGGAGGGCCAACGAGCAGTACTTC,TRBV11-2,TRBD2,-,TRBJ2-7
CAWSVLGDGYTF,TGTGCCTGGAGTGTACTTGGTGATGGCTACACCTTC,TRBV30,-,-,TRBJ1-2
CAWSVWAGAGSGNTIYF,TGTGCCTGGAGTGTATGGGCAGGGGCTGGATCTGGAAACACTATATATTTT,TRBV30,-,-,TRBJ1-3
CASRTLEEEFF,TGTGCCAGCAGAACACTTGAAGAGGAGTTCTTC,TRBV28,-,-,TRBJ2-1
CASRNRNEKLFF,TGTGCCAGCAGAAACAGGAATGAAAAACTGTTTTTT,TRBV6-5,-,-,TRBJ1-4